Each of the 22 T cell receptor beta chains below was sequenced from the same sample in a study of T cells in women clearing cervical HPV infection. The repertoire was sequenced with immunoSEQ multiplex PCR; TCRdb's copy has only in-frame clones and lacks some. The listing contains under 45,000 clones. The sequenced sample was blood buffy coat. Receptor source: a woman aged 18-70 years with a cervical HPV16 infection that either progressed to CIN3+ or cleared (not recorded which).

Comments on this clone: The read falls 3 residues short of the CDR3 end, and the missing part is taken from the germline J gene. The V gene is TRBV2, the J gene TRBJ2-7, with 9 bases identical to TRBD1. The CDR3 runs 15 residues. Germline V lookup: CDR1 SNHLY, CDR2 FYNNEI. V shed 7 bases and J 5 bases; nucleotides not matched to a gene: 12. The CDR3 protein is CASKQTGGRGNEQYF. The CDR3 DNA, read in part, is TGTGCCAGCAAGCAGACAGGGGGGAGGGGCAACGAG.

With regard to this clone: The CDR3 is cut off 3 residues early in the read; its end comes from the germline J gene. The V and J genes are TRBV20-1 and TRBJ2-7, with 9 positions matching TRBD1. This CDR3 has 12 residues. Germline lookup yields CDR1 DFQATT and CDR2 SNEGSKA (reference sequence). After removal of 6 bases from V and 4 bases from J, the junction contained 4 bases not matched to a gene. The part of the CDR3 DNA that was read is TGCAGTGCCTCGGACAGGGGATACGAG. It codes for CSASDRGYE. The CDR3 reads in full as CSASDRGYEQYF.

A note on this clone: Sequencing ends 3 residues short of the CDR3 end; the germline J gene provides the rest. V and J are TRBV7-9 and TRBJ2-1; 7 nucleotides match TRBD1. The CDR3 runs 13 residues. The J segment lost 9 bases and the V segment lost 8 bases, leaving 10 bases of the junction unmatched. Per germline, CDR1 SEHNR and CDR2 FQNEAQ (reference sequence). The sequenced CDR3 bases are TGTGCCAGCTCCACAGGGGTTCGTGGTGAG. It codes for CASSTGVRGE. The entire CDR3 reads CASSTGVRGEQFF.

About this clone: The missing CDR3 end, 3 residues past where the read stops, is filled in from the germline J gene. The chain uses TRBV29-1 and TRBJ1-2, with 7 bases matching TRBD1. The CDR3 covers 12 residues. With V trimmed by 4 bases and J by 6 bases, 5 bases remained unmatched. Germline V gives CDR1 SQVTM, CDR2 ANQGSEA. The CDR3 DNA, read in part, is TGCAGCGTTGCAGGGGGACTGGATGGC. It translates to CSVAGGLDG. The complete CDR3 reads CSVAGGLDGYTF.

A word on this clone: The read finishes 3 residues shy of the CDR3 end, and the germline J gene is used to complete it. This chain connects TRBV30 to TRBJ2-5; D possibly corresponds to TRBD2 (6 bases). The length of the CDR3 is 14 residues. Trimming left V 0 bases short and J 5 bases short, with 13 bases between. Germline V lookup: CDR1 GTSNPN, CDR2 SVGIG (reference sequence). CDR3 DNA, as far as it was read: TGTGCCTGGAGTGTAGCGGGCTTACGGGAGACC. Translation: CAWSVAGLRET. From start to end, the CDR3 is CAWSVAGLRETQYF.

Concerning this clone itself: Sequencing ends 3 residues short of the CDR3 end; the germline J gene provides the rest. The chain combines TRBV18 with TRBJ2-7; TRBD2 agrees at 8 bases. The length of the CDR3 is 13 residues. Trimming took 6 bases from V and 5 from J; bases not matched to a gene: 6. Germline lookup yields CDR1 KGHSH and CDR2 LQKENI. The sequenced CDR3 bases are TGTGCCAGCTCCCCGGGGGGGAACGACGAG. This translates into CASSPGGNDE. The entire CDR3 reads CASSPGGNDEQYF.

Concerning this clone itself: The missing CDR3 end, 3 residues past where the read stops, is filled in from the germline J gene. V usage is TRBV20-1 and J usage is TRBJ1-3; D is unclear. V shed 5 bases and J shed 0 bases, with 14 bases lying between them. Germline CDR1 and CDR2: DFQATT and SNEGSKA (reference sequence). This CDR3 region has 15 residues. The CDR3 loop is CSAADILSSGNTIYF. The part of the CDR3 DNA that was read is TGCAGTGCTGCCGACATCCTATCCTCTGGAAACACC.

Regarding this clone: The read halts 3 residues ahead of the CDR3 end, with the missing end drawn from the germline J gene. The V and J genes are TRBV19 and TRBJ2-7, with 7 positions matching TRBD1. Germline V gene data show CDR1 as LNHDA and CDR2 as SQIVND (reference sequence). The V gene end was trimmed by 6 bases and the J gene end by 2 bases; junction bases not matched to a gene: 4. The CDR3 is made up of 13 amino acids. The sequenced part of the CDR3 DNA is TGTGCCAGTAGGGGGCAGGGGGCCTACGAG. Protein sequence: CASRGQGAYE. The CDR3 reads in full as CASRGQGAYEQYF.

Note on this clone: An end of the junction differs from the germline gene, which may be a read error. The observed sequence ends 3 residues before the CDR3 terminus, with the missing tail filled in from the germline J gene. V and J are TRBV4-1 and TRBJ2-7; maybe TRBD1 (6 bases). The CDR3 consists of 15 residues. Germline CDR1 reads MGHRA; CDR2 reads YSYEKL. The CDR3 DNA, read in part, is TGCACCAGCAGCCAAGATACGGACAGTTTTTACGAG. This gives the protein CTSSQDTDSFYE. The entire CDR3 reads CTSSQDTDSFYEQYF.

Regarding this clone: The CDR3 end lies 3 residues beyond the end of the read and is filled in from the germline J gene. The chain couples TRBV7-2 to TRBJ2-5; D perhaps matches TRBD2 (5 bases). The CDR3 consists of 15 residues. The germline V gene has CDR1 SGHTA and CDR2 FQGNSA. Trimming took 0 bases from V and 4 from J, leaving 12 bases between them. The CDR3 loop reads CASSLASGMRETQYF. The sequenced CDR3 bases are TGTGCCAGCAGCTTAGCGTCGGGGATGCGAGAGACC.

On this clone: The read comes to an end 3 residues before the CDR3 does, leaving the germline J gene to fill in the end. This chain links TRBV20-1 with TRBJ2-3, with 10 bases fitting TRBD2. Germline assignment: CDR1 DFQATT and CDR2 SNEGSKA (reference sequence). The CDR3 has 17 amino acids. CDR3 bases read: TGCAGTGCTAGACTAGCGGGAGCCCCAGTGAACCAAGAGACG. It codes for CSARLAGAPVNQET. The full CDR3 sequence reads CSARLAGAPVNQETQYF.

Remarks on this clone: The CDR3 end is not reached by the read, which stops 3 residues before it; the germline J gene fills it in. This chain connects TRBV7-3 to TRBJ2-1; TRBD1 matches at 8 bases. From germline, CDR1 is SGHTA and CDR2 FQGTGA. This CDR3 contains 14 residues. The J segment lost 8 bases and the V segment lost 1 base, leaving 4 bases of the junction unmatched. CDR3: CASSLMQGAYEQFF. CDR3 bases read: TGTGCCAGCAGCTTAATGCAGGGGGCGTATGAG.

In the case of this clone: With the read ending 3 residues before the CDR3 end, the germline J gene is used to fill in that end. The V call is TRBV7-3, the J call TRBJ1-2; D call uncertain. Germline CDR1 is SGHTA and CDR2 is FQGTGA. CDR3 length: 15 residues. The covered CDR3 bases are TGTGCCAGCAGCTTAACCCCTAGCGGAGCTTACGAC. Translation: CASSLTPSGAYD. The entire CDR3 reads CASSLTPSGAYDYTF.

Notes on this clone: The CDR3 extends 3 residues past the end of the read, so its final part is completed from the germline J gene. V usage is TRBV12-3 or TRBV12-4 and J usage is TRBJ2-5, with D unclear. V was clipped by 3 bases and J by 5 bases, with 7 bases between them. This CDR3 has 12 residues. This chain's CDR3 is CASSFYFETQYF. The sequenced part of the CDR3 DNA is TGTGCCAGCAGTTTTTATTTTGAGACC.

Notes on this clone: The junction departs from germline at one end; a sequencing error may be responsible. The read stops 3 residues short of the end of the CDR3; the missing end is completed from the germline J gene. The sample contains more than one DNA sequence encoding this CDR3. The chain combines TRBV19 with TRBJ1-3, with no clear D. CDR1 is LNHDA and CDR2 is SQIVND in the germline V gene (reference sequence). There are 13 residues in the CDR3. CDR3 protein: CASSIFLGNTIYF. The covered CDR3 bases are TGTGCCAGTAGTATATTCCTAGGAAACACA.

As concerns this clone: Read data end 3 residues before the CDR3 end; the end is taken from the germline J gene. The chain employs TRBV5-1 and TRBJ2-5, with 8 bases matching TRBD1. The CDR3 runs 14 residues. Germline V gene lookup returns CDR1 SGHRS and CDR2 YFSETQ. Germline trimming cut 3 bases from V and 5 bases from J; bases unmatched to any gene: 6. The CDR3 loop reads CASSSGQGGETQYF. CDR3 DNA, as far as it was read: TGCGCCAGCAGCTCCGGACAGGGTGGCGAGACC.

As for this clone: The CDR3 end falls 3 residues outside the read, so it is completed with the germline J gene. The rearrangement links TRBV19 to TRBJ2-3; D not resolved. The CDR3 runs to 14 residues. CDR1 and CDR2 from the germline V gene are LNHDA and SQIVND (reference sequence). V lost 6 bases, J lost 0 bases, and 10 bases lay in between. The DNA read from the CDR3 is TGTGCCAGTAGATCCGAACTGAGCACAGATACG. Translated, it gives CASRSELSTDT. The entire CDR3 reads CASRSELSTDTQYF.

Worth noting for this clone: The DNA ends 3 residues before the CDR3 does, and the rest of the CDR3 is filled in from the germline J gene. The chain recombines TRBV20-1 with TRBJ2-1; TRBD1 matches 8 bases. Germline V lookup: CDR1 DFQATT, CDR2 SNEGSKA (reference sequence). With 6 bases clipped from V and 2 bases from J, the junction kept 24 bases outside the gene matches. The CDR3 spans 20 residues. Partial CDR3 DNA: TGCAGTGCCCACGGACAGGGAAGTGGCTTGGGGGAGACCACCTACAATGAG. As protein: CSAHGQGSGLGETTYNE. The full CDR3 protein reads CSAHGQGSGLGETTYNEQFF.

With regard to this clone: Read sequence stops 3 residues before the CDR3 end, and the germline J gene provides the missing end. The rearrangement uses TRBV19 and TRBJ1-5, with TRBD1 matching over 8 bases. The J segment lost 6 bases and the V segment lost 7 bases, leaving 11 bases of the junction unmatched. Germline assignment: CDR1 LNHDA and CDR2 SQIVND (reference sequence). This CDR3 region has 15 residues. CDR3 sequence reads: CASNSGQGNGQPQHF. The DNA read from the CDR3 is TGTGCCAGTAATAGCGGACAGGGTAACGGTCAGCCC.

A word on this clone: Sequencing ends 3 residues short of the CDR3 end; the germline J gene provides the rest. V is TRBV2 and J is TRBJ1-1; maybe TRBD1 (6 bases). With 5 bases removed from V and 4 bases from J, the gap between germline ends came to 14 bases. The CDR3 is 14 residues long. In germline, CDR1 is SNHLY, CDR2 FYNNEI. The chain's CDR3 is CASSPTGLGTEAFF. The sequenced CDR3 bases are TGTGCCAGCAGTCCCACAGGGTTGGGCACTGAA.

Worth noting for this clone: Read data end 3 residues before the CDR3 end; the end is taken from the germline J gene. The chain has TRBV6-2 or TRBV6-3 and TRBJ2-6; the D is unclear. V lost 6 bases and J lost 0, with 6 bases in between. CDR1 and CDR2 from the germline V gene are MNHEY and SVGEGT. This CDR3 comprises 14 residues. This chain's CDR3 is CASSYSSGANVLTF. The sequenced part of the CDR3 DNA is TGTGCCAGCAGCTATTCCTCTGGGGCCAACGTC.

In the case of this clone: Coverage ceases 3 residues before the CDR3 finishes, and the germline J gene fills in the end. The chain combines TRBV20-1 with TRBJ1-2; possible D gene TRBD1, 6 bases. The germline V gene has CDR1 DFQATT and CDR2 SNEGSKA (reference sequence). V was shortened by 0 bases and J by 4 bases, with 18 bases between the two germline ends. CDR3 length: 16 amino acids. CDR3 residues: CSARDPGQPESYGYTF. The sequenced part of the CDR3 DNA is TGCAGTGCTAGAGATCCTGGACAGCCCGAAAGCTATGGC.